This TCR beta chain was identified during a study of blood T cell repertoires in COVID-19. Trimming took off 3 bases at V and 2 bases at J, with 13 bases between the two ends. The CDR3 is made up of 15 amino acids. Per germline, CDR1 SGDLS and CDR2 YYNGEE. Here immunoSEQ multiplex PCR was the method, and the copy in TCRdb shows in-frame clones only, minus some. The sample includes about 310,000 clones, about nine tenths of them seen just once. Sequencing input: PBMCs or T cells enriched from blood (not recorded which). This receptor was taken from a woman in her 40s who had recovered from COVID-19. This chain connects TRBV9 to TRBJ2-3; TRBD2 might be the D (6 bases). CDR3 nucleotide sequence: TGTGCCAGCAGCGAGGGACTTTTAAACACAGATACGCAGTATTTT. Translated, it gives CASSEGLLNTDTQYF.